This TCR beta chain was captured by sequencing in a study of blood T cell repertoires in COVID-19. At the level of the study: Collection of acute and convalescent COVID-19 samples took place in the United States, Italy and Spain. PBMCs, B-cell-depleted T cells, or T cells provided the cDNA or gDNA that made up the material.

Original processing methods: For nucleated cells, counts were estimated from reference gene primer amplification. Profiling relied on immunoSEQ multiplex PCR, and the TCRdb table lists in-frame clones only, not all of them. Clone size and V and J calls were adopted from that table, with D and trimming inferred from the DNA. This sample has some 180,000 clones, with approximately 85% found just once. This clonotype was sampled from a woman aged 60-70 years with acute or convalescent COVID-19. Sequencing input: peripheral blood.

The CDR3 is CASSVDPAGELFF. The CDR3 DNA sequence: TGTGCCAGCAGCGTAGATCCTGCCGGGGAGCTGTTTTTT. The chain links TRBV9 to TRBJ2-2; no reliable D call. Per the germline V gene, CDR1 is SGDLS and CDR2 is YYNGEE. The CDR3 covers 13 residues. Trimming removed 0 bases at V and 6 bases at J, with 6 bases between. Variable domain in full (rest from reference TRBV9 and TRBJ2-2): DSGVTQTPKHLITATGQRVTLRCSPRSGDLSVYWYQQSLDQGLQFLIQYYNGEERAKGNILERFSAQQFPDLHSELNLSSLELGDSALYFCASSVDPAGELFFGEGSRLTVL.